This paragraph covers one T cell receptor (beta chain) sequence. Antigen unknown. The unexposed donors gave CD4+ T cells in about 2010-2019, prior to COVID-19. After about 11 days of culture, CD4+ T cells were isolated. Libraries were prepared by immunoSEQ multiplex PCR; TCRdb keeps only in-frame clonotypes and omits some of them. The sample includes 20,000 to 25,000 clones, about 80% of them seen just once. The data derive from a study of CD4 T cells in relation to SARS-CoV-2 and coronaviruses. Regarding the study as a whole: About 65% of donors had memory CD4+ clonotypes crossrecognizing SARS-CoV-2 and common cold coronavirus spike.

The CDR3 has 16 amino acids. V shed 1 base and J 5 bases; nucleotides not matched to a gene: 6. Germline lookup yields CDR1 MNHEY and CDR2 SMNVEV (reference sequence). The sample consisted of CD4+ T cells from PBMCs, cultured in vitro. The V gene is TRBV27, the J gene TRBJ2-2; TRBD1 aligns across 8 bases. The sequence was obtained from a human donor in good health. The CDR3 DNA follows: TGTGCCAGCAGTTTATTAGGACAGGGTCATACCGGGGAGCTGTTTTTT. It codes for CASSLLGQGHTGELFF.